The present T cell receptor (beta chain) was sequenced within a study of read filtering for tumor transcriptome and immune sequencing. From approximately 430 ng of RNA, a library with molecular barcoded alpha/delta and beta/gamma adaptors was made. TCRdb passed the reads through MiXCR, listing each CDR3 protein once. The table shows about 130,000 distinct CDR3 sequences, with 10% to 15% occurring only once. The CDR3 has 14 residues. Per the germline V gene, CDR1 is MDHEN and CDR2 is SYDVKM. Trimming took off 6 bases at V and 4 bases at J, with 15 bases between the two ends. This clonotype was counted at least ten times.

The chain recombines TRBV28 with TRBJ1-2; D unresolved. What was sequenced was a population of CD138-negative cells sorted from bone marrow. The TCR was taken from a donor over 35 with multiple myeloma. CDR3 DNA: TGTGCCAGCAGCTCCCTGGACGGCCGCTATGGCTACACCTTC. This codes for CASSSLDGRYGYTF.